This T cell receptor beta chain appears in the sequencing data of a study of T cells in Graves' hyperthyroidism and ophthalmopathy. Across the study: Peripheral blood specimens were obtained at initial diagnosis, prior to any treatment.

Study conclusions and caveats: Separation of ophthalmopathy from stable hyperthyroidism was achieved by a 13 V-J model. Blood also held most thyroid clonotypes expanded beyond 0.001.

This clonotype came up many times. No antigen is known for it. RNA transcripts gave rise to amplified TCR beta CDR3 regions. When the TCR CDR3 underwent first-round RT-PCR, the HTBI primer set was used. TCRdb passed the multiplex PCR reads through MiXCR, listing each CDR3 protein once. The repertoire has 350,000 or so distinct CDR3 sequences, about 21% of them found once; the top ten carry about 50%. The sequencing sample was made of blood. The origin of this receptor is a woman aged 45-65 years with Graves' hyperthyroidism.

As DNA, the CDR3 is TGTGCCAGCAGCCCTGCTAGCGCCGGGGCCAACGTCCTGACTTTC. Residues: CASSPASAGANVLTF. The gene calls are TRBV7-3 and TRBJ2-6; TRBD2 is a possible D gene (6 bases). From germline, CDR1 is SGHTA and CDR2 FQGTGA. Trimming removed 5 bases from V and 4 bases from J, with 12 bases in between. The CDR3 length is 15 residues.